Sequencing of this T cell receptor beta chain was carried out in a study of tumor and adjacent non-tumor tissue in lung cancer. Study in general: Stage I to III disease affected about nine men and 4 or 5 women aged roughly 31 to 80.

TCRbeta libraries were built with three rounds of nested PCR, modified from ARM-PCR. One entry per CDR3 protein results from TCRdb running MiXCR on the multiplex PCR reads. The table has tens of thousands of distinct CDR3 sequences, 80% to 85% seen once; the top ten hold 10% to 15%. This sample's RNA came from whole unsorted tissue. Within the sample, this clonotype is medium-sized. Per germline, CDR1 LGHNA and CDR2 YSLEER. The CDR3 runs to 13 residues. The V end lost 2 bases, the J end lost 3 bases, and 5 bases lay between the germline ends. Sequencing input: lung tumor tissue. The origin of this receptor is a woman aged 45 to 65 with non-small cell lung cancer. This chain joins TRBV4-3 and TRBJ1-5; unclear D gene. This CDR3 reads CASSQILNQPQHF. The CDR3 DNA sequence: TGCGCCAGCAGCCAAATCCTCAATCAGCCCCAGCATTTT.